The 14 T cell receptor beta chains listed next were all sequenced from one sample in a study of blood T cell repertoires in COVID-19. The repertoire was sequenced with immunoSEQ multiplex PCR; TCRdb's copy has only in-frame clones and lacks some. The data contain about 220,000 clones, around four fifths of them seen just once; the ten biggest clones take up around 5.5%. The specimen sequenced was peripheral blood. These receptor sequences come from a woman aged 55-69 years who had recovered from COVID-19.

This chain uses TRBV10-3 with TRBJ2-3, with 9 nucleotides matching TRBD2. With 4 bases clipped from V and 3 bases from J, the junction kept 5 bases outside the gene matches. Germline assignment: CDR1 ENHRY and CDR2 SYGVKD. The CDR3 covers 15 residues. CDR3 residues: CAISGGGAGTDTQYF. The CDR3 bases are TGTGCCATCAGTGGCGGGGGGGCAGGGACAGATACGCAGTATTTT.

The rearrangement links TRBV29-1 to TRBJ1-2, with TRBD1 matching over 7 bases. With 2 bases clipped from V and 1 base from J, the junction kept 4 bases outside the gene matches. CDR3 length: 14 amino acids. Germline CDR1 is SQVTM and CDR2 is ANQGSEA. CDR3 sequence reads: CSVEKGADNYGYTF. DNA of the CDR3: TGCAGCGTTGAAAAGGGGGCGGATAACTATGGCTACACCTTC.

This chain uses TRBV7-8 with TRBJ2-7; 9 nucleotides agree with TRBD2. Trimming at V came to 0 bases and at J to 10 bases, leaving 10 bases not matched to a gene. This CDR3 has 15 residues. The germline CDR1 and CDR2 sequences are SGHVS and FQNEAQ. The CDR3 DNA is TGTGCCAGCAGCTTAGCGCTGCCTAGCGGGGCTCCTCAGTACTTC. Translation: CASSLALPSGAPQYF.

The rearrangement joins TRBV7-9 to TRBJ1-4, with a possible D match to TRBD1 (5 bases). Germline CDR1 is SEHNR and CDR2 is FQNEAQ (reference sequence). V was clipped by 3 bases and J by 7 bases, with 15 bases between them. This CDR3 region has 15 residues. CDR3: CASSLGLGAREKLFF. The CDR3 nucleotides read TGTGCCAGCAGCTTGGGTTTAGGGGCTCGTGAAAAACTGTTTTTT.

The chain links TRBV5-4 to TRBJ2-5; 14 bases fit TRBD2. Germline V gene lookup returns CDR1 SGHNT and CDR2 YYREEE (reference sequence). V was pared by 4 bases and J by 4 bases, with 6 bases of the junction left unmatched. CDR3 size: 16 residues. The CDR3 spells CASSPTSGGARETQYF. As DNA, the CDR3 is TGTGCCAGCAGCCCGACTAGCGGGGGGGCGCGAGAGACCCAGTACTTC.

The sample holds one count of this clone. This CDR3 reads CASGAVGRGLTTNEKLFF. The CDR3 DNA reads as TGTGCTAGTGGTGCGGTGGGCAGGGGGCTAACAACTAATGAAAAACTGTTTTTT. The chain couples TRBV12-5 to TRBJ1-4; 8 bases map to TRBD1. Trimming cost V 5 bases and J 0 bases; bases outside gene matches: 11. Germline V gene sequence: CDR1 LGHNT, CDR2 FRNRAP. CDR3 size: 18 residues.

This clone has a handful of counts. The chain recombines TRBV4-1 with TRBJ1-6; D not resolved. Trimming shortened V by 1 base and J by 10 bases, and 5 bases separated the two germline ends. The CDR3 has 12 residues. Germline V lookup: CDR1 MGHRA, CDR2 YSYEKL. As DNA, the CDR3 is TGCGCCAGCAGCCAAGGCGTGTCACCCCTCCACTTT. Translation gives CASSQGVSPLHF.

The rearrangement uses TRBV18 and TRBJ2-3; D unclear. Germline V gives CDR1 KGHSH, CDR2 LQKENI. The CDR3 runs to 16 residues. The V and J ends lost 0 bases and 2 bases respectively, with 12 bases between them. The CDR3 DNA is TGTGCCAGCTCACCACCTCGGAGCCAGAACACAGATACGCAGTATTTT. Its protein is CASSPPRSQNTDTQYF.

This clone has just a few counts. The CDR3 reads CASTPRGGRWNEQFF. DNA for the CDR3: TGTGCCAGCACCCCACGCGGGGGAAGGTGGAATGAGCAGTTCTTC. The V and J genes are TRBV7-2 and TRBJ2-1, with 7 bases lining up with TRBD2. The length of the CDR3 is 15 residues. Germline CDR1 SGHTA, CDR2 FQGNSA. Germline trimming cut 7 bases from V and 7 bases from J; bases unmatched to any gene: 13.

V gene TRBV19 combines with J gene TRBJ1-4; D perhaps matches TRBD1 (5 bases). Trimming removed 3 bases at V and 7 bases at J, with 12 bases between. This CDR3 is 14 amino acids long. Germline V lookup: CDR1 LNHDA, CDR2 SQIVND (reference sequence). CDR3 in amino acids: CASSISQGGEKLFF. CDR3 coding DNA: TGTGCCAGTAGTATCAGCCAGGGTGGTGAAAAACTGTTTTTT. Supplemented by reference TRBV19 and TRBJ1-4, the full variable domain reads DGGITQSPKYLFRKEGQNVTLSCEQNLNHDAMYWYRQDPGQGLRLIYYSQIVNDFQKGDIAEGYSVSREKKESFPLTVTSAQKNPTAFYLCASSISQGGEKLFFGSGTQLSVL.

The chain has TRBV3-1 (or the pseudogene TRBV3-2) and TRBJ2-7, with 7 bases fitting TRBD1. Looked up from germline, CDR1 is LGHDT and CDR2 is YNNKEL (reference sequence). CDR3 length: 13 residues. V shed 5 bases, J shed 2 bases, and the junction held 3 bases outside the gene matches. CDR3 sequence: CASSYRGTYEQYF. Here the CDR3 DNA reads TGTGCCAGCAGCTACAGGGGAACCTACGAGCAGTACTTC.

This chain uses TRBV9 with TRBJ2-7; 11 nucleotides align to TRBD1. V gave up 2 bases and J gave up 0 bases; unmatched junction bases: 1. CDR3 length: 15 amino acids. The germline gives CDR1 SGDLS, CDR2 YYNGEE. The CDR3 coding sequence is TGTGCCAGCAGCGTCGGGACAGGGGGCTCCTACGAGCAGTACTTC. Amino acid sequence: CASSVGTGGSYEQYF.

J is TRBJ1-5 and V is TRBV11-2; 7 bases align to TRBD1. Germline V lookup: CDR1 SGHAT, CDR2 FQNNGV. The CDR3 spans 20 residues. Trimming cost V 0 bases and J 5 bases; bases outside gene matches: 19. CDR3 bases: TGTGCCAGCAGCTTAGAAGGGGGACTGGGACAGCAAAAGGGTCATCAGCCCCAGCATTTT. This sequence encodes CASSLEGGLGQQKGHQPQHF.

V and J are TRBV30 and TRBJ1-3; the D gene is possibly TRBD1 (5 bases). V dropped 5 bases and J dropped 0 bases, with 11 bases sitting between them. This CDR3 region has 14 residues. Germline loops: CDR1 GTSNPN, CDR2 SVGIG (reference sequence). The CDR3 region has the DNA TGTGCCTGGCGGAGACAGAGCTCTGGAAACACCATATATTTT. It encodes CAWRRQSSGNTIYF. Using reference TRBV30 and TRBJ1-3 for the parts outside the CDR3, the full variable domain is SQTIHQWPATLVQPVGSPLSLECTVEGTSNPNLYWYRQAAGRGLQLLFYSVGIGQISSEVPQNLSASRPQDRQFILSSKKLLLSDSGFYLCAWRRQSSGNTIYFGEGSWLTVV.